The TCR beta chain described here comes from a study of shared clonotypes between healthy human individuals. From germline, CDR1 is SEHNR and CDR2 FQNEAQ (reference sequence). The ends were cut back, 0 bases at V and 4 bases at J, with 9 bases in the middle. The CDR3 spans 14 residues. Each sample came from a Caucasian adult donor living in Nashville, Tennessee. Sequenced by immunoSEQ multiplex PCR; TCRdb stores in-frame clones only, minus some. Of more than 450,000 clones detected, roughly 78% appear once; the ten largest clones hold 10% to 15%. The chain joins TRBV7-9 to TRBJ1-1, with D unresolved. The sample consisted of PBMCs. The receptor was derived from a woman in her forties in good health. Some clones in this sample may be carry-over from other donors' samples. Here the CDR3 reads CASSLAEASTEAFF. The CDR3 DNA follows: TGTGCCAGCAGCTTAGCCGAGGCAAGCACTGAAGCTTTCTTT.